What follows are 13 T cell receptor beta chains derived from one specimen sequenced in a study of control samples from healthy donors and cancer patients. TCRdb's table, derived via immunoSEQ multiplex PCR, lists solely in-frame clones and lacks some. The profile shows 9,500 to 15,000 clones, 70% to 90% of them singletons. Sequenced material: formalin-fixed, paraffin-embedded tissue. All receptors come from a male donor with melanoma.

This chain connects TRBV5-4 to TRBJ2-6, with a weak D call TRBD1 (6 bases). CDR3 size: 16 residues. V lost 2 bases to trimming and J lost 5 bases, with 14 bases between them. In germline, CDR1 is SGHNT, CDR2 YYREEE (reference sequence). DNA of the CDR3: TGTGCCAGCAGCTTATATGGGGGCACATGGGCCAACGTCCTGACTTTC. Translating it yields CASSLYGGTWANVLTF.

This sequence joins TRBV10-3 and TRBJ2-3, with 12 bases identical to TRBD1. V lost 7 bases and J lost 1; bases outside the gene matches: 3. The CDR3 runs 15 residues. Germline-derived CDR1 and CDR2 are ENHRY and SYGVKD. CDR3 sequence reads: CAITRDRGRTDTQYF. For the CDR3, the DNA is TGTGCCATCACCCGGGACAGGGGGCGCACAGATACGCAGTATTTT.

The sample holds a few counts of this clone. Other DNA sequences of this sample code for an identical CDR3. The rearrangement joins TRBV6-5 to TRBJ2-7; 8 bases match TRBD2. From germline, CDR1 is MNHEY and CDR2 SVGAGI. The CDR3 extends over 15 amino acids. Trimming cost V 11 bases and J 6 bases; bases outside gene matches: 18. Written as DNA, the CDR3 is TGTGCCGGGGAGTCATGCGGGAGGAGGGCCTGCGAGCAGTACTTC. It is translated as CAGESCGRRACEQYF.

The chain carries TRBV27 and TRBJ1-5; 9 bases are a match to TRBD1. V was clipped by 3 bases and J by 3 bases; unmatched bases: 6. Germline assignment: CDR1 MNHEY and CDR2 SMNVEV (reference sequence). There are 16 residues in the CDR3. The CDR3 is CASSFTGQGFNQPQHF. Here the CDR3 DNA reads TGTGCCAGCAGTTTCACGGGACAGGGTTTCAATCAGCCCCAGCATTTT.

This chain links TRBV6-2 or TRBV6-3 with TRBJ1-3, with 9 bases aligning to TRBD1. After removal of 4 bases from V and 0 bases from J, the junction contained 13 bases not matched to a gene. CDR3 length: 19 residues. The V gene's germline CDR1 is MNHEY and CDR2 SVGEGT. CDR3 in DNA: TGTGCCAGCAGTTCCAGCTACGGACAGGGGACACTCTCTGGAAACACCATATATTTT. Amino acids: CASSSSYGQGTLSGNTIYF.

This chain links TRBV5-1 with TRBJ2-7; 7 bases line up with TRBD2. This CDR3 is 14 amino acids long. Germline CDR1 reads SGHRS; CDR2 reads YFSETQ. The V and J ends lost 3 bases and 6 bases, in that order; junction bases with no gene match: 9. The CDR3 bases are TGCGCCAGCAGCTATGCGGGAGAGTCAGGCGAGCAGTACTTC. Amino acids: CASSYAGESGEQYF.

The V gene is TRBV7-2, the J gene TRBJ2-5; D is unresolved. The V gene lost 1 base and the J gene lost 4 bases, with 7 bases spanning the gap. The CDR3 totals 13 residues. The V gene's germline CDR1 is SGHTA and CDR2 FQGNSA. The DNA for the CDR3 is TGTGCCAGCAGCTTAGGCCGAGCAGAGACCCAGTACTTC. Translation: CASSLGRAETQYF. The full variable domain, its missing parts supplied by reference TRBV7-2 and TRBJ2-5, is GAGVSQSPSNKVTEKGKDVELRCDPISGHTALYWYRQSLGQGLEFLIYFQGNSAPDKSGLPSDRFSAERTGGSVSTLTIQRTQQEDSAVYLCASSLGRAETQYFGPGTRLLVL.

This clone was found once. This chain links TRBV6-5 with TRBJ2-7; D is ambiguous. This CDR3 is built from 12 residues. Germline V lookup: CDR1 MNHEY, CDR2 SVGAGI. The V end was cut by 10 bases, the J end by 3 bases, with 13 bases between. In nucleotides, the CDR3 is TGTGCCATCATGGGCCTAGTCTACGAGCAGTACTTC. Protein product: CAIMGLVYEQYF.

This chain joins TRBV4-1 and TRBJ1-2, with 11 bases aligning to TRBD1. The germline gives CDR1 MGHRA, CDR2 YSYEKL. J gave up 7 bases and V 4 bases, and 11 bases lay outside the gene matches. The CDR3 has 16 amino acids. The CDR3 DNA reads TGCGCCAGCAGCCGAGGGACAGGGGGGAGTAGTGGTGGCTACACCTTC. The encoded protein is CASSRGTGGSSGGYTF.

V and J are TRBV10-3 and TRBJ2-7, with TRBD1 matching over 7 bases. The germline CDR1 and CDR2 sequences are ENHRY and SYGVKD. CDR3 length equals 15 residues. The CDR3 spells CAISGDRQSPTPPSV. The CDR3, as DNA: TGTGCCATCAGTGGGGACAGACAATCACCTACACCCCCGTCTGTC.

This clone was observed a few times. V usage is TRBV13 and J usage is TRBJ1-2; D gene ambiguous. The V gene's germline CDR1 is PRHDT and CDR2 FYEKMQ (reference sequence). The CDR3 covers 13 residues. The V end was cut by 5 bases, the J end by 2 bases, with 9 bases between. CDR3 in DNA: TGTGCCAGCAGCGTACTTACAAACTATGGCTACACCTTC. Translation: CASSVLTNYGYTF.

This sequence joins TRBV6-5 and TRBJ2-3; perhaps TRBD1 as D (7 bases). Germline values: CDR1 MNHEY, CDR2 SVGAGI. The CDR3 has 16 amino acids. V dropped 0 bases and J dropped 1 base, with 11 bases sitting between them. In DNA form, the CDR3 reads TGTGCCAGCAGTTACTCTGGAGGGGGCCGCACAGATACGCAGTATTTT. This gives the protein CASSYSGGGRTDTQYF.

The chain uses TRBV7-8 and TRBJ2-2; D unclear. Germline-derived CDR1 and CDR2 are SGHVS and FQNEAQ. Trimming took off 1 base at V and 1 base at J, with 4 bases between the two ends. The CDR3 loop spans 14 amino acids. The CDR3 DNA sequence: TGTGCCAGCAGCTTAGAAATGAACACCGGGGAGCTGTTTTTT. It yields the protein CASSLEMNTGELFF.